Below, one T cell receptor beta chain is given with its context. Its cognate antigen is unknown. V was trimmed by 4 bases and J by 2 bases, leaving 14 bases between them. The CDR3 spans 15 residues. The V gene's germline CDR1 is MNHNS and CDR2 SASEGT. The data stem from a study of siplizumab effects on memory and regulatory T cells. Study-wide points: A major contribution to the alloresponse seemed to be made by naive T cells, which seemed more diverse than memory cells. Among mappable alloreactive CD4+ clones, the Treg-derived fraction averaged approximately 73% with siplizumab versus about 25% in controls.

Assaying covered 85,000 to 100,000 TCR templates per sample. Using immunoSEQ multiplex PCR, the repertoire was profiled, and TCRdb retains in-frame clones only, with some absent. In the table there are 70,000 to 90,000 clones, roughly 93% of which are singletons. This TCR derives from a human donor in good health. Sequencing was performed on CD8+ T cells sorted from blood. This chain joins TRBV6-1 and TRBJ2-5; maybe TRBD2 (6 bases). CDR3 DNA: TGTGCCAGCAGTGTAGGAGGGACCGTACAAGAGACCCAGTACTTC. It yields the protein CASSVGGTVQETQYF.